This entry lists 14 T cell receptor beta chains sequenced from one sample in a study of blood T cell repertoires in COVID-19. Sequencing was performed with immunoSEQ multiplex PCR; in TCRdb, only in-frame clones are kept and a portion is missing. The sample carries under 500,000 clones, roughly 89% recorded once. The sequenced sample consisted of peripheral blood. These receptors all come from a woman under 40 with acute or convalescent COVID-19.

On this clone itself: In the same sample, other DNA sequences code for this CDR3. This chain uses TRBV7-6 with TRBJ2-1; TRBD1 matches at 8 bases. In germline, CDR1 is SGHVS, CDR2 FNYEAQ. V was clipped by 1 base and J by 6 bases; unmatched bases: 2. The CDR3 is made up of 14 amino acids. This CDR3 is CASSLGQGSNEQFF. CDR3 coding DNA: TGTGCCAGCAGCTTAGGACAGGGGAGCAATGAGCAGTTCTTC.

This sequence joins TRBV28 and TRBJ1-5; D unclear. Germline CDR1 reads MDHEN; CDR2 reads SYDVKM. This CDR3 region has 15 residues. The V end lost 4 bases, the J end lost 0 bases, and 10 bases lay between the germline ends. The DNA of the CDR3 is TGTGCCAGCAGTTCGCAGGACTTTAGCAATCAGCCCCAGCATTTT. As protein: CASSSQDFSNQPQHF.

The V and J genes are TRBV6-5 and TRBJ1-1; D is perhaps TRBD1 (5 bases). This CDR3 has 15 residues. V was pared by 0 bases and J by 0 bases, with 8 bases between. CDR1 and CDR2 (germline): MNHEY, SVGAGI. CDR3 nucleotides: TGTGCCAGCAGTTACTCGGCGGGGGTGAACACTGAAGCTTTCTTT. Its translation: CASSYSAGVNTEAFF.

The rearrangement links TRBV6-5 to TRBJ1-6; D ambiguous. The CDR3 contains 14 residues. V was trimmed by 0 bases and J by 5 bases, leaving 5 bases between them. Germline assignment: CDR1 MNHEY and CDR2 SVGAGI. The CDR3 is CASSYSRHNSPLHF. The CDR3 nucleotides are TGTGCCAGCAGTTACTCTCGTCATAATTCACCCCTCCACTTT.

The genes are TRBV7-9 and TRBJ2-5; TRBD2 is a possible D gene (6 bases). CDR3 length equals 13 residues. Germline assignment: CDR1 SEHNR and CDR2 FQNEAQ (reference sequence). V dropped 2 bases and J dropped 5 bases, with 9 bases sitting between them. The CDR3 DNA reads TGTGCCAGCAGCTTAACGGGGGTGGAGACCCAGTACTTC. Translating it yields CASSLTGVETQYF.

V gene TRBV9 combines with J gene TRBJ2-5; TRBD2 matches at 7 bases. There are 16 residues in the CDR3. J gave up 5 bases and V 3 bases, and 13 bases lay outside the gene matches. CDR1 is SGDLS, CDR2 YYNGEE, per germline. Here the CDR3 DNA reads TGTGCCAGCAGCGCCGGGGGGACCTTAAGCCGGGAGACCCAGTACTTC. Encoded protein: CASSAGGTLSRETQYF.

The chain recombines TRBV14 with TRBJ1-4, with D possibly TRBD1 on 5 matching bases. Trimming took off 4 bases at V and 6 bases at J, with 18 bases between the two ends. The CDR3 is 16 amino acids. Germline CDR1 reads SGHDN; CDR2 reads FVKESK. CDR3 amino acids: CASSPLSQGGHEKLFF. The CDR3 DNA sequence: TGTGCCAGCAGCCCACTAAGTCAGGGTGGACATGAAAAACTGTTTTTT.

The J gene is TRBJ2-4, the V gene TRBV19; 8 nucleotides match TRBD1. The CDR3 is 13 amino acids. The germline V gene has CDR1 LNHDA and CDR2 SQIVND (reference sequence). The V gene end was trimmed by 5 bases and the J gene end by 6 bases; junction bases not matched to a gene: 3. Here the CDR3 DNA reads TGTGCCAGTAGTGTTGGGACAGGAAACATTCAGTACTTC. It specifies CASSVGTGNIQYF.

This clone was detected only once. The chain carries TRBV7-8 and TRBJ2-5, with 12 bases fitting TRBD1. V trimming: 4 bases; J trimming: 4 bases; junction bases outside the gene matches: 7. The CDR3 is 16 amino acids. Germline CDR1 reads SGHVS; CDR2 reads FQNEAQ. The CDR3 DNA reads as TGTGCCAGCAGCTCTCCGGGACAGGGGGCACGAGAGACCCAGTACTTC. The encoded protein is CASSSPGQGARETQYF.

The chain couples TRBV9 to TRBJ1-6; TRBD1 is a possible D gene (6 bases). CDR1 and CDR2 (germline): SGDLS, YYNGEE. The germline V and J ends were trimmed by 1 base and 4 bases, with 12 bases remaining between them. The CDR3 loop spans 16 amino acids. CDR3 residues: CASSVSGEPYNSPLHF. The CDR3 DNA is TGTGCCAGCAGCGTATCAGGGGAACCATATAATTCACCCCTCCACTTT.

CDR3 in amino acids: CASSLALGQGRDEQFF. DNA of the CDR3: TGTGCCAGCAGCTTAGCCCTCGGACAGGGGAGGGATGAGCAGTTCTTC. The gene calls are TRBV7-6 and TRBJ2-1; TRBD1 matches 9 bases. The CDR3 is 16 residues long. V lost 0 bases and J lost 8; bases outside the gene matches: 8. Germline CDR1 reads SGHVS; CDR2 reads FNYEAQ.

The rearrangement uses TRBV5-7 and TRBJ2-1, with 11 bases that match TRBD2. TRBV5-7 is noted as an ORF with a role that remains uncertain. The junction had 6 bases not matched to a gene; V was cut back by 0 bases and J by 7 bases. The CDR3 covers 16 residues. The CDR3 DNA reads TGTGCCAGCAGCTTGGCCGTAGCGGGGGGGTGGAATGAGCAGTTCTTC. Translating gives CASSLAVAGGWNEQFF.

The chain recombines TRBV12-5 with TRBJ2-2; D might be TRBD1 (6 bases). CDR3 length equals 13 residues. V gave up 4 bases and J gave up 3 bases, with 6 bases separating them. The germline V gene has CDR1 LGHNT and CDR2 FRNRAP. The CDR3 protein is CASGSGDTGELFF. The CDR3 DNA sequence: TGTGCTAGTGGTTCAGGGGACACCGGGGAGCTGTTTTTT.

The genes are TRBV18 and TRBJ1-3; the D is unclear. The germline V and J ends were trimmed by 1 base and 0 bases, with 7 bases remaining between them. Per the germline V gene, CDR1 is KGHSH and CDR2 is LQKENI. CDR3 length equals 15 residues. The CDR3 is CASSPQLNSGNTIYF. Written as DNA, the CDR3 is TGTGCCAGCTCACCACAGCTTAACTCTGGAAACACCATATATTTT.